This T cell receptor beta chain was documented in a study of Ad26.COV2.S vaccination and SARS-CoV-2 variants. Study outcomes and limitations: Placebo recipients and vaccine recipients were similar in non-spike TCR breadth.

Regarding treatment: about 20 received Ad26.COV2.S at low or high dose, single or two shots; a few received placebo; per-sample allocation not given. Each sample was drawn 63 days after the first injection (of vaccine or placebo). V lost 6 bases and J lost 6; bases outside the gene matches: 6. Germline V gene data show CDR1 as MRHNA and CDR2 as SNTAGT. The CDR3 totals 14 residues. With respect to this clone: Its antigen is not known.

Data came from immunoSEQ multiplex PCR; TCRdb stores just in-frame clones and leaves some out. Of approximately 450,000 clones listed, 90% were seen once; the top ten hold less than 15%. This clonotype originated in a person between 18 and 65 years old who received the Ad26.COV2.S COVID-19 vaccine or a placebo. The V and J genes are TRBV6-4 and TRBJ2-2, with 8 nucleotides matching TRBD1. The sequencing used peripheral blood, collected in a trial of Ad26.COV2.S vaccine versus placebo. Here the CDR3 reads CASSLQGGSGELFF. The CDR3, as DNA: TGTGCCAGCAGCCTACAGGGGGGCTCCGGGGAGCTGTTTTTT.